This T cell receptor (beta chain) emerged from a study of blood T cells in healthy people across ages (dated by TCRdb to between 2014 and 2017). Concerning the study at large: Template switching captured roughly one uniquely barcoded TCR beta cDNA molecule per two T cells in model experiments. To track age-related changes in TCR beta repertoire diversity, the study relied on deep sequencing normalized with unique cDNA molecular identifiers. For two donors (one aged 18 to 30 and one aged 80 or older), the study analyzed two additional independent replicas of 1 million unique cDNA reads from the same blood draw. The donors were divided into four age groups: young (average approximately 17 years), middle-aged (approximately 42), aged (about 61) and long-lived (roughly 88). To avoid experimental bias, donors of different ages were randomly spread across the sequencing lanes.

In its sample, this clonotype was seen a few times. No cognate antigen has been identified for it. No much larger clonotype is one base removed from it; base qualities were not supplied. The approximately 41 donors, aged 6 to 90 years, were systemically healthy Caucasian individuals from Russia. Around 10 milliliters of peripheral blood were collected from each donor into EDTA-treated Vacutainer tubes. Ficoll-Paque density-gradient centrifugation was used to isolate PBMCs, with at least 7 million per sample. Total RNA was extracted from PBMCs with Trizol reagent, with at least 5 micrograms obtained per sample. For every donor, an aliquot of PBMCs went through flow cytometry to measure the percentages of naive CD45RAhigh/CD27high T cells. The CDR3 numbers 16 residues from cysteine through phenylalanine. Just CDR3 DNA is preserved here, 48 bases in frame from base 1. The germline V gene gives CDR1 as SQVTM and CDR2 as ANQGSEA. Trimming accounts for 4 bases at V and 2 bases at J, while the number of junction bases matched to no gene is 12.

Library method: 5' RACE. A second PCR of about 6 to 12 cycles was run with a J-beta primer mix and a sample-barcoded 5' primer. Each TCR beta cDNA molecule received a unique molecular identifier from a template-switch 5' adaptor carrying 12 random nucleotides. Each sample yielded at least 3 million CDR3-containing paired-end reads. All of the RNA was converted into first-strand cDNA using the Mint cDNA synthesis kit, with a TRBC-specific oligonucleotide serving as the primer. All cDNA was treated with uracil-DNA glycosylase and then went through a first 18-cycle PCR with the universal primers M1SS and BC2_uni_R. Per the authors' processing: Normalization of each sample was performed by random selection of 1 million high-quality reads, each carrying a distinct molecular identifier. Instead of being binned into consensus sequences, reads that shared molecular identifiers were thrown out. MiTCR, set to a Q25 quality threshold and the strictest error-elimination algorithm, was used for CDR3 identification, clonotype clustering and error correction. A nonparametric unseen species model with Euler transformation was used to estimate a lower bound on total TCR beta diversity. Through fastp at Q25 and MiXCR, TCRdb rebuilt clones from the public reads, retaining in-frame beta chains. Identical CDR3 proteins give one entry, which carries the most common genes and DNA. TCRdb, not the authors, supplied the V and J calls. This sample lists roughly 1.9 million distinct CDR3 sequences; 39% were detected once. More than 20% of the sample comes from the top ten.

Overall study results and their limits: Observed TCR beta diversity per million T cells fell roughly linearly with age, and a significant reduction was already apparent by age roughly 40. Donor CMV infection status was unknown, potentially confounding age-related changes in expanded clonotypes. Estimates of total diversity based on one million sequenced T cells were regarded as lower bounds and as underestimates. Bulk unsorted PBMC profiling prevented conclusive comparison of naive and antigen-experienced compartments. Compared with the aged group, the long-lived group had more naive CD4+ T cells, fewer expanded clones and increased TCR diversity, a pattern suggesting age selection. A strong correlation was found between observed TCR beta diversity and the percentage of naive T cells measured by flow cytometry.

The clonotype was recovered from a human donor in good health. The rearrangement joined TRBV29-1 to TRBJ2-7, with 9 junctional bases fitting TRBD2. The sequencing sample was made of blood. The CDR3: CSVARFRASGAYEQYF. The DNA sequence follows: TGCAGCGTTGCGAGGTTTAGGGCTAGCGGGGCCTACGAGCAGTACTTC.